This T cell receptor (beta chain) was captured in a study of blood T cells in healthy people across ages. In regard to this clonotype: Antigen specificity is unknown.

For the second PCR, which ran for about 7 to 11 cycles, a sample-barcoded 5' primer and a J-beta primer mix were used. Each CDR3 protein is one row after TCRdb ran MiXCR on the 5' RACE reads. This sample yields about 800,000 distinct CDR3 sequences, of which roughly 60% are seen a single time; over 20% belongs to the top ten. General observations from the study: Diversity figures based on one million T cells were deemed too low. Observed TCR beta diversity per million T cells went down as age went up. This fall followed a roughly linear course with age. Across samples, TCR beta diversity tracked strongly with naive T cell percentage.

V gave up 0 bases and J gave up 3 bases, with 18 bases separating them. The germline gives CDR1 DFQATT, CDR2 SNEGSKA (reference sequence). CDR3 size: 16 residues. This clonotype was obtained from a young man in good health. Source material: blood. The chain carries TRBV20-1 and TRBJ2-7; D is possibly TRBD1 or TRBD2 (5 bases each). This CDR3 is CSARDPRGVIDYEQYF. In DNA form, the CDR3 reads TGCAGTGCTAGAGATCCGAGGGGAGTTATCGACTACGAGCAGTACTTC.